Following are 2 T cell receptor beta chains from one sample sequenced in a study of blood T cell repertoires in COVID-19. The protocol was immunoSEQ multiplex PCR, while the TCRdb copy is restricted to in-frame clones and leaves out a portion. The sample includes about 400,000 clones, more than 80% of them seen just once. The sequenced sample consisted of peripheral blood. The receptor set was obtained from a woman aged 25 to 45 with active or convalescent COVID-19.

CDR3 in amino acids: CASSQGSGSEAFF. The CDR3 DNA follows: TGCGCCAGCAGCCAAGGATCCGGGTCTGAAGCTTTCTTT. The chain employs TRBV4-1 and TRBJ1-1, with D hard to call. With 1 base removed from V and 6 bases from J, the gap between germline ends came to 9 bases. This CDR3 is 13 amino acids long. Germline V CDR1 and CDR2: MGHRA, YSYEKL.

The rearrangement uses TRBV27 and TRBJ1-6, with D possibly TRBD1 on 6 matching bases. The CDR3 is made up of 15 amino acids. Germline V gives CDR1 MNHEY, CDR2 SMNVEV (reference sequence). V dropped 4 bases and J dropped 9 bases, with 16 bases sitting between them. CDR3 nucleotide sequence: TGTGCCAGCAGTTCACACAGGGCGGGTGGTTCACCCCTCCACTTT. Protein: CASSSHRAGGSPLHF.